These T cell receptor beta chains were read from a single sample in a study of shared clonotypes between healthy human individuals. Profiling relied on immunoSEQ multiplex PCR, and the TCRdb table lists in-frame clones only, not all of them. The table has millions of clones, 90% to 95% seen once. The specimen sequenced was naive CD4+ T cells sorted from blood. The receptors shown here come from a young man in good health. The CDR3 runs from the conserved cysteine through the conserved F or W. The D gene is left open where the match is weak. Size is stated for part of the rows, as once, few or many counts, or as a class when the clone is expanded.

d_gene: -; v_gene: TRBV27; j_gene: TRBJ1-6; abundance: -; CDR3nt: TGTGCCAGCAGTTTCAGGGTTAATTCACCCCTCCACTTT; CDR3aa: CASSFRVNSPLHF
d_gene: -; v_gene: TRBV19; j_gene: TRBJ1-2; abundance: -; CDR3nt: TGTGCCAGTAGTATCCGTCCGTCTAACTATGGCTACACCTTC; CDR3aa: CASSIRPSNYGYTF
d_gene: TRBD1; v_gene: TRBV11-2; j_gene: TRBJ2-7; abundance: -; CDR3nt: TGTGCCAGCAGCTTCTTGCCACCGGGACAGATAGAAACCTACGAGCAGTACTTC; CDR3aa: CASSFLPPGQIETYEQYF
d_gene: -; v_gene: TRBV6-5; j_gene: TRBJ2-5; abundance: -; CDR3nt: TGTGCCAGCAGGTACAGGGTCGGAGAGACCCAGTACTTC; CDR3aa: CASRYRVGETQYF
d_gene: TRBD2; v_gene: TRBV7-2; j_gene: TRBJ2-1; abundance: -; CDR3nt: TGTGCCAGCAGCTTAGACGGACTAGCGGGAGGACGTGTCTACAATGAGCAGTTCTTC; CDR3aa: CASSLDGLAGGRVYNEQFF
d_gene: -; v_gene: TRBV30; j_gene: TRBJ2-7; abundance: -; CDR3nt: TGTGCCTGGACGAGGACAGTCCAAAGTTCCCACTACGAGCAGTACTTC; CDR3aa: CAWTRTVQSSHYEQYF
d_gene: TRBD1; v_gene: TRBV5-4; j_gene: TRBJ1-2; abundance: -; CDR3nt: TGTGCCAGCAGCCCGAAGGGACAGGGAAGAGGGAATGGCTACACCTTC; CDR3aa: CASSPKGQGRGNGYTF
d_gene: -; v_gene: TRBV18; j_gene: TRBJ1-5; abundance: -; CDR3nt: TGTGCCAGCTCCCAACCCGATCAGCCCCAGCATTTT; CDR3aa: CASSQPDQPQHF
d_gene: TRBD1; v_gene: TRBV5-1; j_gene: TRBJ2-7; abundance: -; CDR3nt: TGCGCCAGCAGCACAACCGGACAGGGTATCCACGAGCAGTACTTC; CDR3aa: CASSTTGQGIHEQYF
d_gene: -; v_gene: TRBV28; j_gene: TRBJ1-5; abundance: once; CDR3nt: TGTGCCAGCAGTTTAGTGACAGTTTACCGTAGCAATCAGCCCCAGCATTTT; CDR3aa: CASSLVTVYRSNQPQHF
d_gene: TRBD2; v_gene: TRBV7-3; j_gene: TRBJ2-5; abundance: -; CDR3nt: TGTGCCAGCAGCTCGGGGGGACTAGCGGGGCAAGAGACCCAGTACTTC; CDR3aa: CASSSGGLAGQETQYF